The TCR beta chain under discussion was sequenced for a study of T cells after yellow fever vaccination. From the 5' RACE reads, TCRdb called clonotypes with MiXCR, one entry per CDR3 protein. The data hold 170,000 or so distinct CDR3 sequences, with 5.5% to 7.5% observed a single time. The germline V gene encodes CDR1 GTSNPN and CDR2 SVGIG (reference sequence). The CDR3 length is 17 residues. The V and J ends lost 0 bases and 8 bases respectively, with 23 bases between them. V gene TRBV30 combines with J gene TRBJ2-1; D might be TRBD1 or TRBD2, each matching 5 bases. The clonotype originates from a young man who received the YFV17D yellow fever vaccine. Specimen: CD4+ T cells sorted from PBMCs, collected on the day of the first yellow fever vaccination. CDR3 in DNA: TGTGCCTGGAGTGTACGCGCTCCGGGGCAGTATGGTGATGAGCAGTTCTTC. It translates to CAWSVRAPGQYGDEQFF.